The 32 T cell receptor beta chains given below trace back to one sample, sequenced in a study of T cells in women clearing cervical HPV infection. Profiling relied on immunoSEQ multiplex PCR, and the TCRdb table lists in-frame clones only, not all of them. The sample includes 49,000 or so clones. Specimen: blood buffy coat. These receptors all stem from a woman between 18 and 70 years old with a cervical HPV16 infection that either progressed to CIN3+ or cleared (not recorded which).

Points on this clone: The read halts 3 residues ahead of the CDR3 end, with the missing end drawn from the germline J gene. The J gene is TRBJ1-3, the V gene TRBV19; D remains ambiguous. Trimming removed 8 bases from V and 8 bases from J, with 19 bases in between. Looked up from germline, CDR1 is LNHDA and CDR2 is SQIVND (reference sequence). The length of the CDR3 is 14 residues. This CDR3 reads CASLDPLFGYTIYF. The DNA read from the CDR3 is TGTGCCAGTCTGGATCCTCTTTTCGGGTACACC.

About this clone: The read is 3 residues too short to cover the CDR3 end, so that end is filled in from the germline J gene. This sequence joins TRBV12-5 and TRBJ2-1; 10 bases line up with TRBD1. This CDR3 contains 17 residues. J was trimmed by 7 bases and V by 1 base; bases with no gene match: 10. CDR1 is LGHNT and CDR2 is FRNRAP in the germline V gene. CDR3 amino acids: CASGLAVRDRGSNEQFF. The sequenced CDR3 bases are TGTGCTAGTGGTTTGGCCGTCCGGGACAGGGGTTCGAATGAG.

Partial CDR3 DNA: TGTGCCAGCTCACCTACCAGGGTAGGGGATTCACCA. It encodes CASSPTRVGDSP. The whole CDR3 is CASSPTRVGDSPLFF. The chain links TRBV18 to TRBJ1-4; D might be TRBD1 (5 bases). Read coverage stops 3 residues before the CDR3 terminus; the germline J gene supplies the remainder. The CDR3 is 15 amino acids. CDR1 and CDR2 from the germline V gene are KGHSH and LQKENI.

The sequenced part of the CDR3 DNA is TGTGCCAGTAGTATTAAAGACAGCTACTATAGCAATCAGCCG. It encodes CASSIKDSYYSNQP. The full CDR3 is CASSIKDSYYSNQPQYF. The rearrangement uses TRBV19 and TRBJ2-3, with a weak D call TRBD1 (5 bases). The read comes to an end 3 residues before the CDR3 does, leaving the germline J gene to fill in the end. From germline, CDR1 is LNHDA and CDR2 SQIVND (reference sequence). This CDR3 spans 17 amino acids.

Worth noting for this clone: The read finishes 3 residues shy of the CDR3 end, and the germline J gene is used to complete it. The chain employs TRBV5-5 and TRBJ1-4; the D gene is possibly TRBD1 (6 bases). The CDR3 has 15 amino acids. Trimming shortened V by 4 bases and J by 7 bases, and 17 bases separated the two germline ends. The germline CDR1 and CDR2 sequences are SGHKS and YYEKEE (reference sequence). Incomplete CDR3 DNA: TGTGCCAGCAGCCCAGGGGTCGGCATGTCTGAAAAA. Its translation is CASSPGVGMSEK. The full CDR3 is CASSPGVGMSEKLFF. Supplemented by reference TRBV5-5 and TRBJ1-4, the full variable domain reads DAGVTQSPTHLIKTRGQQVTLRCSPISGHKSVSWYQQVLGQGPQFIFQYYEKEERGRGNFPDRFSARQFPNYSSELNVNALLLGDSALYLCASSPGVGMSEKLFFGSGTQLSVL.

As regards this clone: Read sequence stops 3 residues before the CDR3 end, and the germline J gene provides the missing end. The chain carries TRBV30 and TRBJ1-4; possibly TRBD1 for D (6 bases). Germline V gene lookup returns CDR1 GTSNPN and CDR2 SVGIG (reference sequence). This CDR3 is built from 14 residues. The DNA read from the CDR3 is TGTGCCTGGAGTGGAGGGATGGGGGCCAACGTA. Its translation is CAWSGGMGANV. The full CDR3 protein reads CAWSGGMGANVLFF. The variable domain in full, with the rest retrieved from reference TRBV30 and TRBJ1-4, is SQTIHQWPATLVQPVGSPLSLECTVEGTSNPNLYWYRQAAGRGLQLLFYSVGIGQISSEVPQNLSASRPQDRQFILSSKKLLLSDSGFYLCAWSGGMGANVLFFGSGTQLSVL.

With regard to this clone: The read ends 3 residues before the CDR3 terminus; that terminus is restored from the germline J gene. The chain uses TRBV14 and TRBJ2-5; 7 nucleotides line up with TRBD2. Germline values: CDR1 SGHDN, CDR2 FVKESK. Germline trimming cut 2 bases from V and 3 bases from J; bases unmatched to any gene: 6. The CDR3 is made up of 15 amino acids. CDR3 bases read: TGTGCCAGCAGCCAATACTCAGCGGGGAAAGAGACC. Translated: CASSQYSAGKET. The entire CDR3 protein is CASSQYSAGKETQYF.

With respect to this clone: The read falls 3 residues short of the CDR3 end, and the missing part is taken from the germline J gene. The chain has TRBV30 and TRBJ1-6; tentative D call: TRBD1 (6 bases). Trimming took off 6 bases at V and 0 bases at J, with 15 bases between the two ends. This CDR3 is built from 16 residues. Germline CDR1 reads GTSNPN; CDR2 reads SVGIG (reference sequence). CDR3 amino acids: CACLTGKNSYNSPLHF. The covered CDR3 bases are TGTGCCTGTTTGACAGGCAAAAACTCCTATAATTCACCC.

Of note for this clone: The read terminates 3 residues before the CDR3 end, so the remaining end is supplied by the germline J gene. The chain couples TRBV18 to TRBJ2-2; D is uncertain. Deletions cut 2 bases from V and 1 base from J, with 11 bases between. Per the germline V gene, CDR1 is KGHSH and CDR2 is LQKENI. This CDR3 has 16 residues. CDR3 residues: CASSPLMRLNTGELFF. CDR3 DNA (partial): TGTGCCAGCTCACCATTGATGAGACTGAACACCGGGGAG. Complete variable domain (other parts from reference TRBV18 and TRBJ2-2): NAGVMQNPRHLVRRRGQEARLRCSPMKGHSHVYWYRQLPEEGLKFMVYLQKENIIDESGMPKERFSAEFPKEGPSILRIQQVVRGDSAAYFCASSPLMRLNTGELFFGEGSRLTVL.

In the case of this clone: The CDR3 is cut off 3 residues early in the read; its end comes from the germline J gene. This chain uses TRBV19 with TRBJ2-3, with D perhaps matching TRBD1 (5 bases). This CDR3 is built from 13 residues. The germline gives CDR1 LNHDA, CDR2 SQIVND (reference sequence). The part of the CDR3 DNA that was read is TGTGCCAGTAGTAGTAGCAGGGATCAGCCG. Translation gives CASSSSRDQP. The CDR3 reads in full as CASSSSRDQPQYF. Complete variable domain (other parts from reference TRBV19 and TRBJ2-3): DGGITQSPKYLFRKEGQNVTLSCEQNLNHDAMYWYRQDPGQGLRLIYYSQIVNDFQKGDIAEGYSVSREKKESFPLTVTSAQKNPTAFYLCASSSSRDQPQYFGPGTRLTVL.

In the case of this clone: The read terminates 3 residues ahead of where the CDR3 ends, so the germline J gene completes it. The chain employs TRBV7-9 and TRBJ2-2, with 7 bases lining up with TRBD1. The CDR3 has 14 residues. Germline CDR1 is SEHNR and CDR2 is FQNEAQ (reference sequence). Incomplete CDR3 DNA: TGTGCCAGCGACCGACAGGGCGTCAATTCACCG. Translation gives CASDRQGVNSP. The full-length CDR3 reads as CASDRQGVNSPLFF.

The CDR3 DNA, read in part, is TGTGCCAGCAGCTTAAGGACTAGCGTAGATACG. This encodes CASSLRTSVDT. The entire CDR3 protein is CASSLRTSVDTQYF. The rearrangement links TRBV11-3 to TRBJ2-3; 9 nucleotides agree with TRBD2. From the germline J gene comes the end of the CDR3, since the read stops 3 residues before it. V was clipped by 2 bases and J by 5 bases; unmatched bases: 2. CDR1 is SGHNT, CDR2 YENEEA, per germline. The length of the CDR3 is 14 residues.

Worth noting for this clone: Read coverage stops 3 residues before the CDR3 terminus; the germline J gene supplies the remainder. This sequence joins TRBV30 and TRBJ1-1; TRBD1 matches at 9 bases. This CDR3 has 12 residues. Germline lookup yields CDR1 GTSNPN and CDR2 SVGIG (reference sequence). Incomplete CDR3 DNA: TGTGCCTGGAGTGGACAGGGGGTGCTA. Encoded protein: CAWSGQGVL. In full, the CDR3 reads CAWSGQGVLAFF.

Details on this clone: Read data end 3 residues before the CDR3 end; the end is taken from the germline J gene. This chain connects TRBV5-1 to TRBJ2-5; 12 positions agree with TRBD2. The CDR3 sequence is 16 residues long. V shed 4 bases, J shed 5 bases, and the junction held 9 bases outside the gene matches. The germline gives CDR1 SGHRS, CDR2 YFSETQ. Here the CDR3 reads CASSPKTSGSKETQYF. The sequenced part of the CDR3 DNA is TGCGCCAGCAGCCCAAAGACTAGCGGGAGTAAGGAGACC.

Comments on this clone: The read finishes 3 residues shy of the CDR3 end, and the germline J gene is used to complete it. The chain combines TRBV5-1 with TRBJ2-5, with D maybe TRBD1 (6 bases). The CDR3 length is 16 residues. The V and J ends lost 0 bases and 5 bases respectively, with 17 bases between them. Germline CDR1 reads SGHRS; CDR2 reads YFSETQ. The CDR3 loop is CASSLGGRGVVETQYF. The sequenced CDR3 bases are TGCGCCAGCAGCTTGGGCGGCAGGGGTGTTGTCGAGACC.

Notes on this clone: The CDR3 goes on 3 residues after the read ends, and that part is filled in from the germline J gene. The rearrangement links TRBV2 to TRBJ1-1, with TRBD1 matching 7 bases. Per the germline V gene, CDR1 is SNHLY and CDR2 is FYNNEI. This CDR3 region has 14 residues. The junction had 6 bases not matched to a gene; V was cut back by 4 bases and J by 4 bases. CDR3 protein: CASSVTGVSTEAFF. The sequenced part of the CDR3 DNA is TGTGCCAGCAGTGTAACAGGGGTGAGCACTGAA.

Points on this clone: The CDR3 end is not reached by the read, which stops 3 residues before it; the germline J gene fills it in. The chain links TRBV30 to TRBJ2-3; D possibly corresponds to TRBD1 (6 bases). The CDR3 runs 13 residues. Per the germline V gene, CDR1 is GTSNPN and CDR2 is SVGIG (reference sequence). CDR3 bases read: TGTGCCTGGGGGTCGGGAACAGGGACCTCG. Translating it yields CAWGSGTGTS. The full CDR3 protein reads CAWGSGTGTSQYF.

Comments on this clone: The read ends 3 residues shy of where the CDR3 ends; the end is completed using the germline J gene. The chain employs TRBV19 and TRBJ2-3; 12 nucleotides agree with TRBD2. Trimming took 5 bases from V and 5 from J; bases not matched to a gene: 11. This CDR3 has 17 residues. Germline values: CDR1 LNHDA, CDR2 SQIVND (reference sequence). The CDR3 sequence: CASSSRLAGDMIDTQYF. The CDR3 bases that were read are TGTGCCAGTAGTTCGAGACTAGCGGGAGATATGATAGATACG.

With regard to this clone: The read halts 3 residues ahead of the CDR3 end, with the missing end drawn from the germline J gene. This chain uses TRBV29-1 with TRBJ2-5; tentative D call: TRBD1 (6 bases). CDR3 length: 13 amino acids. Trimming removed 7 bases at V and 5 bases at J, with 17 bases between. The germline gives CDR1 SQVTM, CDR2 ANQGSEA. CDR3 in amino acids: CSGSYGTKETQYF. CDR3 DNA (partial): TGCAGCGGATCCTACGGGACAAAGGAGACC.

Turning to this clone: The observed sequence ends 3 residues before the CDR3 terminus, with the missing tail filled in from the germline J gene. The chain couples TRBV10-3 to TRBJ1-2; 11 bases agree with TRBD1. This CDR3 comprises 15 residues. The germline CDR1 and CDR2 sequences are ENHRY and SYGVKD. V trimming: 6 bases; J trimming: 6 bases; junction bases outside the gene matches: 9. The CDR3 DNA, read in part, is TGTGCCATCAGCTTGGACAGGGGGCTAATCCATGGC. This translates into CAISLDRGLIHG. The whole CDR3 region reads CAISLDRGLIHGYTF.

Concerning this clone: The read terminates 3 residues before the CDR3 end, so the remaining end is supplied by the germline J gene. This rearrangement joins TRBV7-8 to TRBJ2-7; D might be TRBD1 or TRBD2, each matching 5 bases. Trimming removed 2 bases from V and 2 bases from J, with 10 bases in between. Germline assignment: CDR1 SGHVS and CDR2 FQNEAQ. The CDR3 runs 14 residues. The chain's CDR3 is CASSLLRGPYEQYF. The part of the CDR3 DNA that was read is TGTGCCAGCAGCTTATTGAGGGGCCCCTACGAG.

Worth noting for this clone: Sequencing ends 3 residues short of the CDR3 end; the germline J gene provides the rest. The chain employs TRBV19 and TRBJ1-5; TRBD1 matches 8 bases. V shed 1 base and J 5 bases; nucleotides not matched to a gene: 7. The CDR3 consists of 16 residues. Germline V gene sequence: CDR1 LNHDA, CDR2 SQIVND (reference sequence). This CDR3 is CASSIVGRGPHQPQHF. The part of the CDR3 DNA that was read is TGTGCCAGTAGTATAGTCGGCAGGGGGCCGCATCAGCCC.

Concerning this clone: The read halts 3 residues ahead of the CDR3 end, with the missing end drawn from the germline J gene. The chain couples TRBV20-1 to TRBJ2-7, with 9 positions matching TRBD2. Germline loops: CDR1 DFQATT, CDR2 SNEGSKA (reference sequence). V was pared by 3 bases and J by 0 bases, with 3 bases of the junction left unmatched. The length of the CDR3 is 14 residues. CDR3 sequence reads: CSASSGGTSYEQYF. CDR3 bases read: TGCAGTGCTAGCAGCGGGGGGACCTCCTACGAG.

For this clone: Read sequence stops 3 residues before the CDR3 end, and the germline J gene provides the missing end. The V call is TRBV7-3, the J call TRBJ2-7; 10 bases map to TRBD1. The trim removed 5 bases at V and 5 bases at J, leaving 6 bases unmatched. The germline V gene encodes CDR1 SGHTA and CDR2 FQGTGA. This CDR3 has 14 residues. The CDR3 here is CASSPQGTGDEQYF. The sequenced CDR3 bases are TGTGCCAGCAGCCCGCAGGGGACAGGGGACGAG.

Concerning this clone: The read is 3 residues too short to cover the CDR3 end, so that end is filled in from the germline J gene. The chain joins TRBV28 to TRBJ2-6; possibly TRBD1 for D (5 bases). The V and J ends lost 6 bases and 2 bases respectively, with 11 bases between them. From germline, CDR1 is MDHEN and CDR2 SYDVKM. The CDR3 loop spans 15 amino acids. CDR3 residues: CASRVAGTGANVLTF. Incomplete CDR3 DNA: TGTGCCAGCAGGGTCGCAGGGACTGGGGCCAACGTC.

Of note for this clone: Read sequence stops 3 residues before the CDR3 end, and the germline J gene provides the missing end. The chain has TRBV19 and TRBJ2-7, with 10 bases fitting TRBD1. The ends lost 6 bases at V and 2 bases at J; junction bases unmatched: 10. Germline V gene data show CDR1 as LNHDA and CDR2 as SQIVND (reference sequence). The CDR3 contains 16 residues. CDR3 loop: CASSPGTGAFAYEQYF. The sequenced part of the CDR3 DNA is TGTGCCAGTAGCCCCGGGACAGGGGCTTTTGCCTACGAG.

Comments on this clone: The CDR3 extends 3 residues past the end of the read, so its final part is completed from the germline J gene. V is TRBV20-1 and J is TRBJ2-5; 8 positions match TRBD2. This CDR3 is built from 15 residues. CDR1 and CDR2 (germline): DFQATT, SNEGSKA (reference sequence). The junction had 9 bases not matched to a gene; V was cut back by 5 bases and J by 1 base. CDR3 DNA, as far as it was read: TGCAGTGCTGGTCCTCAGCGGGGGAGCCAAGAGACC. Translating it yields CSAGPQRGSQET. The whole CDR3 protein is CSAGPQRGSQETQYF.

As to this clone: The read terminates 3 residues ahead of where the CDR3 ends, so the germline J gene completes it. The genes are TRBV12-3 or TRBV12-4 and TRBJ2-5, with TRBD1 matching over 7 bases. V trimming: 3 bases; J trimming: 2 bases; junction bases outside the gene matches: 9. The CDR3 runs 16 residues. The CDR3 sequence is CASSFRNRGGQETQYF. The sequenced part of the CDR3 DNA is TGTGCCAGCAGTTTTCGGAACAGGGGCGGGCAAGAGACC.

CDR3 residues: CSATTGGSNQPQHF. The CDR3 DNA, read in part, is TGCAGCGCCACGACAGGGGGTAGCAATCAGCCC. V usage is TRBV29-1 and J usage is TRBJ1-5; 9 nucleotides line up with TRBD1. The CDR3 end is not reached by the read, which stops 3 residues before it; the germline J gene fills it in. With V trimmed by 7 bases and J by 0 bases, 4 bases remained unmatched. The germline V gene encodes CDR1 SQVTM and CDR2 ANQGSEA. CDR3 length: 14 residues.

Turning to this clone: The CDR3 goes on 3 residues after the read ends, and that part is filled in from the germline J gene. The rearrangement uses TRBV6-2 or TRBV6-3 and TRBJ1-3; 7 nucleotides match TRBD1. Germline values: CDR1 MNHEY, CDR2 SVGEGT. This CDR3 is 14 amino acids long. Germline trimming cut 6 bases from V and 9 bases from J; bases unmatched to any gene: 11. The CDR3 loop reads CASSYGQVSSTIYF. CDR3 DNA (partial): TGTGCCAGCAGCTACGGACAGGTATCGAGCACC.

As regards this clone: Read coverage stops 3 residues before the CDR3 terminus; the germline J gene supplies the remainder. This rearrangement joins TRBV5-1 to TRBJ2-7; TRBD1 agrees at 8 bases. CDR3 size: 14 residues. The trim removed 3 bases at V and 3 bases at J, leaving 5 bases unmatched. Looked up from germline, CDR1 is SGHRS and CDR2 is YFSETQ. CDR3 amino acids: CASSSSGQGYEQYF. CDR3 bases read: TGCGCCAGCAGCTCTTCCGGACAGGGCTACGAG.

CDR3: CASSLTGGENTIYF. CDR3 DNA, as far as it was read: TGTGCCAGCAGCTTGACAGGGGGGGAAAACACC. The V gene is TRBV11-2, the J gene TRBJ1-3, with TRBD1 identical over 9 bases. The read is 3 residues too short to cover the CDR3 end, so that end is filled in from the germline J gene. Germline V gives CDR1 SGHAT, CDR2 FQNNGV. CDR3 length equals 14 residues. The V and J ends lost 3 bases and 6 bases, in that order; junction bases with no gene match: 3.